This is a list of T cell receptor beta chains from one sample in a study of Ad26.COV2.S vaccination and SARS-CoV-2 variants. Profiled with immunoSEQ multiplex PCR; TCRdb holds only in-frame clones, not every one. This sample yields around 300,000 clones, of which around 89% are seen a single time; around 6.1% belongs to the top ten. The source was peripheral blood, collected in a trial of Ad26.COV2.S vaccine versus placebo. The origin of the receptors is a person aged 18-65 years who received the Ad26.COV2.S COVID-19 vaccine or a placebo. Each CDR3 is given with its conserved first and last residue. The order of the fields is J gene, V gene, CDR3 length, D gene, clone size, CDR3 DNA, CDR3 protein. The D gene is left open where the match is weak. Some rows have no size entry. The others give once, few or many, or a class for an expanded clone.

J gene: TRBJ1-5; V gene: TRBV19; CDR3 length: 13; D gene: .; clone size: .; CDR3 DNA: TGTGCCAGTAGTTCGGATCTAGGGCAGCCCCAGCATTTT; CDR3 protein: CASSSDLGQPQHF
J gene: TRBJ1-3; V gene: TRBV10-3; CDR3 length: 14; D gene: .; clone size: .; CDR3 DNA: TGTGCCATCAGTTCAGAGGGCTCTGGAAACACCATATATTTT; CDR3 protein: CAISSEGSGNTIYF
J gene: TRBJ1-5; V gene: TRBV29-1; CDR3 length: 14; D gene: TRBD1; clone size: .; CDR3 DNA: TGCAGCGTTGCAACCGGGACAGGCAATCAGCCCCAGCATTTT; CDR3 protein: CSVATGTGNQPQHF
J gene: TRBJ1-1; V gene: TRBV6-5; CDR3 length: 12; D gene: .; clone size: few; CDR3 DNA: TGTGCCAGCAGTTACGGGGGGACTGAAGCTTTCTTT; CDR3 protein: CASSYGGTEAFF
J gene: TRBJ2-7; V gene: TRBV19; CDR3 length: 13; D gene: .; clone size: few; CDR3 DNA: TGTGCCAGTACCCAGGGATTGGGGCGCGAGCAGTACTTC; CDR3 protein: CASTQGLGREQYF
J gene: TRBJ2-3; V gene: TRBV28; CDR3 length: 14; D gene: .; clone size: .; CDR3 DNA: TGTGCCAGCAGTTTAAGGGGTCTGACAGATACGCAGTATTTT; CDR3 protein: CASSLRGLTDTQYF
J gene: TRBJ2-3; V gene: TRBV9; CDR3 length: 15; D gene: TRBD2; clone size: .; CDR3 DNA: TGTGCCAGCAGCGTAGTCGGGAGGGCCCTAGATACGCAGTATTTT; CDR3 protein: CASSVVGRALDTQYF
J gene: TRBJ2-2; V gene: TRBV11-3; CDR3 length: 18; D gene: .; clone size: few; CDR3 DNA: TGTGCCATTCCGCCCCTTACCCCGGAGAGGGAGGAACGCGGGGAGCTGTTTTTT; CDR3 protein: CAIPPLTPEREERGELFF
J gene: TRBJ1-5; V gene: TRBV9; CDR3 length: 17; D gene: .; clone size: .; CDR3 DNA: TGTGCCAGCAGCGTAGGTGTGGGGATTGGGAGCAATCAGCCCCAGCATTTT; CDR3 protein: CASSVGVGIGSNQPQHF
J gene: TRBJ1-2; V gene: TRBV27; CDR3 length: 14; D gene: TRBD1; clone size: .; CDR3 DNA: TGTGCCAGCAGAGGACAGGGCGGTAACTATGGCTACACCTTC; CDR3 protein: CASRGQGGNYGYTF
J gene: TRBJ1-4; V gene: TRBV7-9; CDR3 length: 13; D gene: .; clone size: once; CDR3 DNA: TGTGCCACCAAAGGGGGAGCTAATGAAAAACTGTTTTTT; CDR3 protein: CATKGGANEKLFF
J gene: TRBJ1-1; V gene: TRBV7-3; CDR3 length: 13; D gene: .; clone size: .; CDR3 DNA: TGTGCCAGTACTCAGGGACCGAACACTGAAGCTTTCTTT; CDR3 protein: CASTQGPNTEAFF
J gene: TRBJ1-3; V gene: TRBV3-1/TRBV3-2; CDR3 length: 16; D gene: .; clone size: many; CDR3 DNA: TGTGCCAGCAGCCAAGTATCGGGGCGCTCTGGAAACACCATATATTTT; CDR3 protein: CASSQVSGRSGNTIYF
J gene: TRBJ1-3; V gene: TRBV4-3; CDR3 length: 15; D gene: TRBD1; clone size: .; CDR3 DNA: TGCGCCAGCAGCCAAGATCCCGCAGGGGGCAACACCATATATTTT; CDR3 protein: CASSQDPAGGNTIYF
J gene: TRBJ2-7; V gene: TRBV20-1; CDR3 length: 15; D gene: TRBD1; clone size: .; CDR3 DNA: TGCAGTGCGAGTGGGACAGGGGGCACTTCCTACGAGCAGTACTTC; CDR3 protein: CSASGTGGTSYEQYF
J gene: TRBJ2-3; V gene: TRBV12-5; CDR3 length: 13; D gene: .; clone size: once; CDR3 DNA: TGTGCTAGTGGCCTATCAGGTGCAGATACGCAGTATTTT; CDR3 protein: CASGLSGADTQYF
J gene: TRBJ2-3; V gene: TRBV19; CDR3 length: 16; D gene: TRBD1; clone size: .; CDR3 DNA: TGTGCCAGTAGTGCCCGAGGGGGCGCCGGGGTAAGGACGCAGTATTTT; CDR3 protein: CASSARGGAGVRTQYF
J gene: TRBJ1-4; V gene: TRBV7-9; CDR3 length: 14; D gene: .; clone size: .; CDR3 DNA: TGTGCCAGCAGCCAGACAGGACCCAATGAAAAACTGTTTTTT; CDR3 protein: CASSQTGPNEKLFF
J gene: TRBJ1-4; V gene: TRBV15; CDR3 length: 15; D gene: .; clone size: once; CDR3 DNA: TGTGCCACCAGCAGAGATAGGATCTCCAATGAAAAACTGTTTTTT; CDR3 protein: CATSRDRISNEKLFF
J gene: TRBJ2-7; V gene: TRBV4-3; CDR3 length: 22; D gene: TRBD1; clone size: .; CDR3 DNA: TGCGCCAGCAGCCAAAACAAACGTTACGGGACAGGGGACTCCGACCAGCTCTACGAGCAGTACTTC; CDR3 protein: CASSQNKRYGTGDSDQLYEQYF
J gene: TRBJ2-1; V gene: TRBV7-3; CDR3 length: 13; D gene: .; clone size: .; CDR3 DNA: TGTGCCAGCAGCTTATCGGCGGGCAATGAGCAGTTCTTC; CDR3 protein: CASSLSAGNEQFF
J gene: TRBJ2-5; V gene: TRBV24-1; CDR3 length: 11; D gene: .; clone size: .; CDR3 DNA: TGTGCCACCCTTTACCAAGAGACCCAGTACTTC; CDR3 protein: CATLYQETQYF
J gene: TRBJ1-6; V gene: TRBV27; CDR3 length: 15; D gene: TRBD1; clone size: .; CDR3 DNA: TGTGCCAGCAGTTTATCCAGGGGGGATAATTCACCCCTCCACTTT; CDR3 protein: CASSLSRGDNSPLHF
J gene: TRBJ1-5; V gene: TRBV2; CDR3 length: 15; D gene: .; clone size: .; CDR3 DNA: TGTGCCAGCAGCGCCCGGACCGACTTGACAGCGGCCCAGCATTTT; CDR3 protein: CASSARTDLTAAQHF
J gene: TRBJ1-1; V gene: TRBV11-2; CDR3 length: 12; D gene: .; clone size: .; CDR3 DNA: TGTGCCAGCAGCTTAGGCAGGGTGGAAGCTTTCTTT; CDR3 protein: CASSLGRVEAFF
J gene: TRBJ1-5; V gene: TRBV6-2/TRBV6-3; CDR3 length: 13; D gene: .; clone size: .; CDR3 DNA: TGTGCCAGCAGCCGGTATAGCAATCAGCCCCAGCATTTT; CDR3 protein: CASSRYSNQPQHF
J gene: TRBJ1-1; V gene: TRBV18; CDR3 length: 17; D gene: TRBD1; clone size: .; CDR3 DNA: TGTGCCAGCTCACCAGTCACATTGGGACAGGGAACCACTGAAGCTTTCTTT; CDR3 protein: CASSPVTLGQGTTEAFF
J gene: TRBJ2-1; V gene: TRBV30; CDR3 length: 16; D gene: .; clone size: .; CDR3 DNA: TGTGCCTGGAGGGGCCCTCCTCGTTCTGTAGACAATGAGCAGTTCTTC; CDR3 protein: CAWRGPPRSVDNEQFF
J gene: TRBJ1-5; V gene: TRBV19; CDR3 length: 13; D gene: .; clone size: once; CDR3 DNA: TGTGCCAGTAGTTCCGCCGGGGGTCAGCCCCAGCATTTT; CDR3 protein: CASSSAGGQPQHF
J gene: TRBJ1-1; V gene: TRBV6-5; CDR3 length: 14; D gene: .; clone size: .; CDR3 DNA: TGTGCCAGCAGTTACAGTCCCAGGACAACTGAAGCTTTCTTT; CDR3 protein: CASSYSPRTTEAFF
J gene: TRBJ2-1; V gene: TRBV3-1/TRBV3-2; CDR3 length: 14; D gene: .; clone size: .; CDR3 DNA: TGTGCCAGCAGCTGGTTTCGCGGGAACAATGAGCAGTTCTTC; CDR3 protein: CASSWFRGNNEQFF
J gene: TRBJ1-5; V gene: TRBV19; CDR3 length: 15; D gene: .; clone size: .; CDR3 DNA: TGTGCCAGTAGTATTCCGGGAGATATGACTCAGCCCCAGCATTTT; CDR3 protein: CASSIPGDMTQPQHF
J gene: TRBJ2-7; V gene: TRBV3-1/TRBV3-2; CDR3 length: 14; D gene: TRBD2; clone size: .; CDR3 DNA: TGTGCCAGCAGCCAGAGCGGGGGGATTCACGAGCAGTACTTC; CDR3 protein: CASSQSGGIHEQYF
J gene: TRBJ2-3; V gene: TRBV9; CDR3 length: 14; D gene: TRBD2; clone size: .; CDR3 DNA: TGTGCCAGCAGCGTAGAGACGGGAGGGGATACGCAGTATTTT; CDR3 protein: CASSVETGGDTQYF
J gene: TRBJ2-3; V gene: TRBV20-1; CDR3 length: 15; D gene: .; clone size: .; CDR3 DNA: TGCAGTGCTAGTAGGGGGGGCGGTGTTTGGGATACGCAGTATTTT; CDR3 protein: CSASRGGGVWDTQYF
J gene: TRBJ1-3; V gene: TRBV12-3/TRBV12-4; CDR3 length: 11; D gene: .; clone size: few; CDR3 DNA: TGTGCCAGCAGTTCGGTGGACACCATATATTTT; CDR3 protein: CASSSVDTIYF
J gene: TRBJ2-5; V gene: TRBV27; CDR3 length: 13; D gene: .; clone size: .; CDR3 DNA: TGTGCCAGCCGACGAAGTGGGCAAGAGACCCAGTACTTC; CDR3 protein: CASRRSGQETQYF
J gene: TRBJ2-7; V gene: TRBV28; CDR3 length: 14; D gene: TRBD1; clone size: .; CDR3 DNA: TGTGCCAGCAGTCTTCGACAGGGGGCGCGGGAGCAGTACTTC; CDR3 protein: CASSLRQGAREQYF
J gene: TRBJ2-1; V gene: TRBV3-1/TRBV3-2; CDR3 length: 15; D gene: TRBD1; clone size: .; CDR3 DNA: TGTGCCAGCAGTCCGACAGGGAGCTCCTACAATGAGCAGTTCTTC; CDR3 protein: CASSPTGSSYNEQFF
J gene: TRBJ2-2; V gene: TRBV5-1; CDR3 length: 13; D gene: .; clone size: .; CDR3 DNA: TGCGCCAGCAGATTGGCAGGGACCGGGGAGCTGTTTTTT; CDR3 protein: CASRLAGTGELFF
J gene: TRBJ1-6; V gene: TRBV27; CDR3 length: 12; D gene: .; clone size: many; CDR3 DNA: TGTGCCAGCAGTTTTCTAAGGTCACCCCTCCACTTT; CDR3 protein: CASSFLRSPLHF
J gene: TRBJ1-2; V gene: TRBV7-3; CDR3 length: 14; D gene: .; clone size: .; CDR3 DNA: TGTGCCAGCAGCTACCTGCAGGGGATAAGTGGCTACACCTTC; CDR3 protein: CASSYLQGISGYTF
J gene: TRBJ2-7; V gene: TRBV11-1; CDR3 length: 14; D gene: .; clone size: .; CDR3 DNA: TGTGCCAGCAGCAACTTACTAGGGGCATACGAGCAGTACTTC; CDR3 protein: CASSNLLGAYEQYF
J gene: TRBJ2-7; V gene: TRBV9; CDR3 length: 14; D gene: .; clone size: .; CDR3 DNA: TGTGCCAGCAGCGTAGAGGCGGGCGGCTACGAGCAGTACTTC; CDR3 protein: CASSVEAGGYEQYF
J gene: TRBJ1-4; V gene: TRBV5-6; CDR3 length: 15; D gene: .; clone size: .; CDR3 DNA: TGTGCCAGCAGCTTAGTAAAGGGGGTTAATGAAAAACTGTTTTTT; CDR3 protein: CASSLVKGVNEKLFF
J gene: TRBJ2-3; V gene: TRBV14; CDR3 length: 15; D gene: TRBD1; clone size: .; CDR3 DNA: TGTGCCAGCAGCCAAAGGGGTACAGGGGTCGGTACGCAGTATTTT; CDR3 protein: CASSQRGTGVGTQYF
J gene: TRBJ2-1; V gene: TRBV11-2; CDR3 length: 14; D gene: .; clone size: .; CDR3 DNA: TGTGCCAGCAGCTCCCTACCTGAGACTAATGAGCAGTTCTTC; CDR3 protein: CASSSLPETNEQFF
J gene: TRBJ1-3; V gene: TRBV30; CDR3 length: 14; D gene: .; clone size: .; CDR3 DNA: TGTGCCTGGAGTGTAGGCGGTTCTGGAAACACCATATATTTT; CDR3 protein: CAWSVGGSGNTIYF
J gene: TRBJ2-3; V gene: TRBV29-1; CDR3 length: 11; D gene: .; clone size: .; CDR3 DNA: TGCAGCTCCAGGAGCACAGATACGCAGTATTTT; CDR3 protein: CSSRSTDTQYF
J gene: TRBJ2-1; V gene: TRBV28; CDR3 length: 14; D gene: .; clone size: .; CDR3 DNA: TGTGCCAGCAAAGTTCTAGGTTCCTACAATGAGCAGTTCTTC; CDR3 protein: CASKVLGSYNEQFF
J gene: TRBJ2-2; V gene: TRBV6-2/TRBV6-3; CDR3 length: 15; D gene: TRBD1; clone size: .; CDR3 DNA: TGTGCCAGCAGTTCGGGACAGACGAACACCGGGGAGCTGTTTTTT; CDR3 protein: CASSSGQTNTGELFF
J gene: TRBJ1-6; V gene: TRBV19; CDR3 length: 14; D gene: TRBD1; clone size: few; CDR3 DNA: TGTGCCAGCTGTCTAAGGGGGCCCAATTCACCCCTCCACTTT; CDR3 protein: CASCLRGPNSPLHF
J gene: TRBJ2-1; V gene: TRBV5-8; CDR3 length: 14; D gene: .; clone size: once; CDR3 DNA: TGTGCCAGCAGCTTGTCTTCGACTTCCGGTGAGCAGTTCTTC; CDR3 protein: CASSLSSTSGEQFF
J gene: TRBJ2-5; V gene: TRBV2; CDR3 length: 16; D gene: .; clone size: .; CDR3 DNA: TGTGCCAGCAGTTCACCGGGGGCGGGAGTAAAGGAGACCCAGTACTTC; CDR3 protein: CASSSPGAGVKETQYF
J gene: TRBJ1-1; V gene: TRBV5-6; CDR3 length: 12; D gene: .; clone size: few; CDR3 DNA: TGTGCCAGCAGCTTGGTTGACACTGAAGCTTTCTTT; CDR3 protein: CASSLVDTEAFF